Detailed here is one T cell receptor beta chain. Its antigen is still unknown. Nothing much larger sits one base from this clone, and base qualities are not available. The data derive from a study of Tregs in tolerant kidney transplant recipients (dated by TCRdb to between 2018 and 2020). Study-level background: TCRbeta sequencing was used in the study to identify donor-specific regulatory T cells before combined kidney and bone marrow transplantation, and the identified cells were then tracked after transplant. TCRbeta repertoire sequencing was used in a few healthy controls to compare several ways of expanding Tregs specific for an allogeneic donor. What the work shows at the level of the full study, not this receptor alone: Expanding Tregs with activated donor B cells appeared to identify the most biologically relevant and donor-specific TCRbeta repertoire. Biological reproducibility was not examined directly, but technical replication error appeared to be minimal. Because only a small number of patients were included, the study had limitations, and the results will need to be validated in larger populations as well as under other immunosuppression protocols.

Trimming at the junction amounts to 8 bases on V and 8 bases on J, and the germline ends lie 18 bases apart. Sequences GTSNPN (CDR1) and SVGIG (CDR2) are obtained from the germline V gene (reference sequence). Including cysteine and phenylalanine, the CDR3 has 12 amino acids. Only the CDR3 region is kept as DNA, spanning 36 bases read in frame from base 1. Genomic DNA was extracted from sorted cells with the QIAGEN DNeasy Blood and Tissue Kit for TCRbeta CDR3 sequencing. High-throughput TCRbeta CDR3 sequencing was carried out commercially through immunoSEQ, with PCR amplification with bias correction and internal controls included. In the paper's pipeline: Unique productive TCRbeta sequences were defined by CDR3 nucleotide sequence where primers matched, and otherwise by CDR3 amino acid sequence together with Vbeta and Jbeta genes. To correct sorting error, sequences shared between sorted populations at a frequency ratio of 2:1 or less were removed; the rest were assigned to the higher population. Sequences were defined as donor-reactive when expanded at least 5-fold in CFSE-low cells versus unstimulated cells and present at a frequency of at least 0.01% in CFSE-low cells. Repertoire divergence was quantified by Jensen-Shannon divergence calculated from the top 100 TCRbeta sequences ranked by frequency. For samples with multiple sequencing runs, sorting error was corrected in each run separately before the runs were combined. TCRdb mirrors the immuneACCESS table, restricted to in-frame sequences. Some clones are absent from its copies; in checked studies, under half trace to an unresolved V gene, and the reason for the others is unknown. That table supplies the V and J calls and clone size; D and trimming were determined from the DNA. The sample yields about 240,000 clones; approximately 83% were counted once. Together, the top ten hold around 0.64% of the sample.

Thawed PBMCs were FACS-sorted into unstimulated Tregs (CD4+CD25+CD127-), CD4+ non-Tregs (CD4+CD25-), CD4 cells and CD8 cells. Blood from healthy controls was obtained either from healthy volunteers or as purchased buffy coats. Healthy control blood was separated into PBMCs by Ficoll density gradient and cryopreserved, and patient PBMCs were collected both before and after transplant. The rearranged chain carries TRBV30 and TRBJ1-2, with the D gene not confidently named. This clonotype originated in a human donor in good health. The sequenced sample consisted of CD4+ T cells from blood. The base sequence is TGTGCCGGATCCGGGCTCCATTGGGGCTACACCTTC. Protein translation: CAGSGLHWGYTF.